Following are 8 T cell receptor beta chains from one sample sequenced in a study of control samples from healthy donors and cancer patients. Method: immunoSEQ multiplex PCR; TCRdb's copy keeps in-frame clones and lacks some. The sample lists 210,000 or so clones, roughly nine tenths seen once, with 1.5% to 2% in the top ten. Source material: blood. These receptors all come from a man aged 25-40 years in good health.

V gene TRBV5-1 combines with J gene TRBJ2-3; 12 nucleotides line up with TRBD2. The germline V gene has CDR1 SGHRS and CDR2 YFSETQ. This CDR3 contains 16 residues. V shed 2 bases, J shed 5 bases, and the junction held 6 bases outside the gene matches. The CDR3 loop is CASSFTSGGQGDTQYF. The CDR3 region has the DNA TGCGCCAGCAGCTTTACTAGCGGGGGGCAAGGAGATACGCAGTATTTT.

This clone was observed a single time. The genes are TRBV11-3 and TRBJ1-6; D is unresolved. The ends were cut back, 3 bases at V and 5 bases at J, with 8 bases in the middle. Per germline, CDR1 SGHNT and CDR2 YENEEA. The CDR3 has 14 residues. The CDR3 DNA is TGTGCCAGCAGCTTGAGTGGGGATAATTCACCCCTCCACTTT. It is translated as CASSLSGDNSPLHF.

This chain uses TRBV14 with TRBJ2-2; tentatively, D is TRBD1 (6 bases). The length of the CDR3 is 17 residues. Germline CDR1 reads SGHDN; CDR2 reads FVKESK. V was trimmed by 4 bases and J by 0 bases, leaving 15 bases between them. The CDR3 here is CASSRRDTPSNTGELFF. The CDR3 bases are TGTGCCAGCAGCCGACGGGACACTCCATCGAACACCGGGGAGCTGTTTTTT.

The count of this clone is one. V and J are TRBV30 and TRBJ1-6; D not resolved. The CDR3 runs to 13 residues. CDR1 and CDR2 from the germline V gene are GTSNPN and SVGIG (reference sequence). V was cut by 3 bases and J by 5 bases, with 8 bases left in between. CDR3 in DNA: TGTGCCTGGAGGCCCGGGGATAATTCACCCCTCCACTTT. It encodes CAWRPGDNSPLHF.

V gene TRBV5-4 combines with J gene TRBJ2-1, with D maybe TRBD2 (6 bases). Trimming left V 2 bases short and J 0 bases short, with 9 bases between. Looked up from germline, CDR1 is SGHNT and CDR2 is YYREEE (reference sequence). CDR3 size: 15 residues. CDR3 coding DNA: TGTGCCAGCAGCTTTCCCGGGGGCTCCTACAATGAGCAGTTCTTC. Translated: CASSFPGGSYNEQFF.

The V and J genes are TRBV12-3 or TRBV12-4 and TRBJ2-3; possible D gene TRBD1, 5 bases. V lost 6 bases and J lost 4, with 8 bases in between. CDR3 size: 12 residues. This CDR3 is CASRDMSDTQYF. In DNA form, the CDR3 reads TGTGCCAGCAGGGACATGTCAGATACGCAGTATTTT.

The V and J genes are TRBV19 and TRBJ1-1; D may be TRBD1 (5 bases). Germline-derived CDR1 and CDR2 are LNHDA and SQIVND (reference sequence). This CDR3 contains 14 residues. V was clipped by 2 bases and J by 1 base, with 8 bases between them. In DNA form, the CDR3 reads TGTGCCAGTAGTATACAGGGTTGGAACACTGAAGCTTTCTTT. As protein: CASSIQGWNTEAFF.

This rearrangement joins TRBV30 to TRBJ1-2, with no clear D. Germline V CDR1 and CDR2: GTSNPN, SVGIG (reference sequence). V lost 1 base, J lost 2 bases, and 8 bases lay in between. This CDR3 has 13 residues. The DNA for the CDR3 is TGTGCCTGGAGTGAAGACACGAACTATGGCTACACCTTC. Translated: CAWSEDTNYGYTF.